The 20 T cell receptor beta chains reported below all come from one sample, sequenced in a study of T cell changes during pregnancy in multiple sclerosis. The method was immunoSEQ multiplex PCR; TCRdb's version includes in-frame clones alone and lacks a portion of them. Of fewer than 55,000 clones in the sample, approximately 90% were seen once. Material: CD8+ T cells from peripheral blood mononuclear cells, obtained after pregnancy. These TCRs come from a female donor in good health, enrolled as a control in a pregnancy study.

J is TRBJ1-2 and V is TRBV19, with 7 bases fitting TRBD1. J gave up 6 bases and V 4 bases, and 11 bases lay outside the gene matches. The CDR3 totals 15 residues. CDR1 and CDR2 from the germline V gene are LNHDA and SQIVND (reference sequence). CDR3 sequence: CASSSGVGTADGYTF. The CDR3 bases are TGTGCCAGTAGTAGCGGGGTCGGGACAGCGGATGGCTACACCTTC.

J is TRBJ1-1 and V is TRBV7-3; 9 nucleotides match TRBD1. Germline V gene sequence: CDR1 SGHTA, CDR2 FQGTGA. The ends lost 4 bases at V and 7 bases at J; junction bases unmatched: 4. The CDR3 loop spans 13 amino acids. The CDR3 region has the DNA TGTGCCAGCAGCTCGGACAGGGGAAATGAAGCTTTCTTT. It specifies CASSSDRGNEAFF.

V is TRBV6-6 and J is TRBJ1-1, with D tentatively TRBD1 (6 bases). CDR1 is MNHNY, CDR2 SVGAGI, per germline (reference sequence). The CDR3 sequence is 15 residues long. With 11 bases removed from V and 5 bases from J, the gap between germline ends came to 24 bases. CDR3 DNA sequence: TGTGCCGGCATCTACCCTAGGGGGTCGAGGACTGAAGCTTTCTTT. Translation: CAGIYPRGSRTEAFF.

This CDR3 is CASSLAGGGEKLFF. CDR3 coding DNA: TGTGCCAGCAGCCTAGCTGGAGGGGGCGAAAAACTGTTTTTT. V gene TRBV9 combines with J gene TRBJ1-4, with TRBD1 matching over 7 bases. Per the germline V gene, CDR1 is SGDLS and CDR2 is YYNGEE. J lost 8 bases, V lost 4 bases, and 8 bases had no gene match. The CDR3 has 14 amino acids.

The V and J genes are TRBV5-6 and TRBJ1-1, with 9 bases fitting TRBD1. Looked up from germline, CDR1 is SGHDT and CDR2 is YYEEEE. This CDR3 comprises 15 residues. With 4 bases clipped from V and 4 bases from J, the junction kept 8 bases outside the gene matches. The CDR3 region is CASSGGDRDITEAFF. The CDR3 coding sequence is TGTGCCAGCAGCGGTGGGGACAGGGACATCACTGAAGCTTTCTTT.

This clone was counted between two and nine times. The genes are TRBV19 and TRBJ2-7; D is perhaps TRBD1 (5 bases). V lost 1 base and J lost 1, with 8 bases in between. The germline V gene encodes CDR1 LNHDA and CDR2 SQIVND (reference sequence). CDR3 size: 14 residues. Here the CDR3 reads CASSIVAGSYEQYF. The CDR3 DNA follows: TGTGCCAGTAGTATAGTGGCAGGGTCCTACGAGCAGTACTTC.

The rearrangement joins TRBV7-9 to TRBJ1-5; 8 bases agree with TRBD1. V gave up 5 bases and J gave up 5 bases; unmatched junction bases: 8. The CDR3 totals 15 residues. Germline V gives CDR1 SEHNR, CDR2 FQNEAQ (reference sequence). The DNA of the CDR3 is TGTGCCAGCAGCCCAATGGGGACAGGAGATCAGCCCCAGCATTTT. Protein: CASSPMGTGDQPQHF. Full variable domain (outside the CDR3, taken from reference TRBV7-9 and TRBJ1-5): DTGVSQNPRHKITKRGQNVTFRCDPISEHNRLYWYRQTLGQGPEFLTYFQNEAQLEKSRLLSDRFSAERPKGSFSTLEIQRTEQGDSAMYLCASSPMGTGDQPQHFGDGTRLSIL.

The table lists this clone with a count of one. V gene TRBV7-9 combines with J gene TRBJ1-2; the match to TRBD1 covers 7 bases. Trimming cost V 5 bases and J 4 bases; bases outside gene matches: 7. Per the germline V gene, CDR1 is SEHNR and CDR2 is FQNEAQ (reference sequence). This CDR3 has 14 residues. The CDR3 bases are TGTGCCAGCAGCGGGCAGGGGGTAATCTATGGCTACACCTTC. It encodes CASSGQGVIYGYTF.

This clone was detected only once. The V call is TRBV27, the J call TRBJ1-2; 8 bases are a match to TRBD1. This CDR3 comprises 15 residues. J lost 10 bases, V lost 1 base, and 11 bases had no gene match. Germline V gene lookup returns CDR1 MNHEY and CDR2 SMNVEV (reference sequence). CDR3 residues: CASSLFPGQGVLYTF. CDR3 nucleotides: TGTGCCAGCAGTTTATTTCCCGGACAGGGTGTCCTCTACACCTTC.

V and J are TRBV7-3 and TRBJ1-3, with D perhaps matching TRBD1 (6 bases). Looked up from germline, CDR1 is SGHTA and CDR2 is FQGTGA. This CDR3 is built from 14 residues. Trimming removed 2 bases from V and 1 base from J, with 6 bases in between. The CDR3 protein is CASSLQGSGNTIYF. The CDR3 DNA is TGTGCCAGCAGCTTACAGGGGTCTGGAAACACCATATATTTT.

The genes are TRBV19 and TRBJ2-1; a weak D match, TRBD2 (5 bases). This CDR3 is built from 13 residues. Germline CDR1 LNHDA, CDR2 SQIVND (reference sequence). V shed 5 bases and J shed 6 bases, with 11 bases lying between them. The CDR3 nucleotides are TGTGCCAGTAGTGCGGGCCTCTTCAATGAGCAGTTCTTC. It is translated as CASSAGLFNEQFF.

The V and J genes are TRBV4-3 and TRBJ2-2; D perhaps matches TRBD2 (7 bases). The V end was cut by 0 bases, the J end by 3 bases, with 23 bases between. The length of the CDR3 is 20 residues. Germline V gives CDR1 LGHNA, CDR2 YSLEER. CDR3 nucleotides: TGCGCCAGCAGCCAAGATCGGGTGGAATCAAGGGGGGGTTACACCGGGGAGCTGTTTTTT. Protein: CASSQDRVESRGGYTGELFF.

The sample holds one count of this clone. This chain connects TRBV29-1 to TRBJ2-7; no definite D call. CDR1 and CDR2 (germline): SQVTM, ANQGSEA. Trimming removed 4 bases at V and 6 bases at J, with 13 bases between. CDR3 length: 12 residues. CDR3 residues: CSVAVPSGEQYF. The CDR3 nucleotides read TGCAGCGTTGCTGTTCCGTCGGGCGAGCAGTACTTC.

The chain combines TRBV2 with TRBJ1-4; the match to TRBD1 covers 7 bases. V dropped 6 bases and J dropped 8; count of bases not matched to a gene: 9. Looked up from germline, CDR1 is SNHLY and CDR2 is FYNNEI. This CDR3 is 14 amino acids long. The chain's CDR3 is CASRLGGGGEKLFF. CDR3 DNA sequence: TGTGCCAGCAGACTAGGGGGCGGCGGGGAAAAACTGTTTTTT.

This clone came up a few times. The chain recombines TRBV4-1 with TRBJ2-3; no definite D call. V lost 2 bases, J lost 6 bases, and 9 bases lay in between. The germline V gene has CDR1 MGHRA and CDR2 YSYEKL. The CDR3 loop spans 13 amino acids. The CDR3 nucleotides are TGCGCCAGCAGCCAACCAGTACAGGATACGCAGTATTTT. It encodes CASSQPVQDTQYF.

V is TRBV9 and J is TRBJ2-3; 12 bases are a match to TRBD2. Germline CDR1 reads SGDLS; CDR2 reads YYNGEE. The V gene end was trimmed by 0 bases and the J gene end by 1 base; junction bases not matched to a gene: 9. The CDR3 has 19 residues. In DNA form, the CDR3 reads TGTGCCAGCAGCGTAGATGAACTAGCGGGGGGTTATGGCACAGATACGCAGTATTTT. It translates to CASSVDELAGGYGTDTQYF.

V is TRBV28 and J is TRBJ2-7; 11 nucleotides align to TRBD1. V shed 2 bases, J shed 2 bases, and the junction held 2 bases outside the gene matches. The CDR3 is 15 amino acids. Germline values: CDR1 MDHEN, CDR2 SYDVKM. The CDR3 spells CASSLGDRGTYEQYF. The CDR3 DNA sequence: TGTGCCAGCAGTTTAGGGGACAGGGGGACCTACGAGCAGTACTTC.

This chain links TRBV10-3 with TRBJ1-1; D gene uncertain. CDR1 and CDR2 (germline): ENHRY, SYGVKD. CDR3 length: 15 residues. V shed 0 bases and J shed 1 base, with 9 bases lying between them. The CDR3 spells CAISESNRENTEAFF. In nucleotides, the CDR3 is TGTGCCATCAGTGAGTCGAACAGAGAGAACACTGAAGCTTTCTTT.

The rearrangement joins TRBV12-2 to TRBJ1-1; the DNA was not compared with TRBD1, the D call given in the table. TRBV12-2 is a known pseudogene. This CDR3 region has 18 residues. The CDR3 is CASRPFPDRDKLNTEAFF. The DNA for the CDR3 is TGTGCAAGTCGCCCGTTCCCCGACAGGGATAAGTTGAACACTGAAGCTTTCTTT.

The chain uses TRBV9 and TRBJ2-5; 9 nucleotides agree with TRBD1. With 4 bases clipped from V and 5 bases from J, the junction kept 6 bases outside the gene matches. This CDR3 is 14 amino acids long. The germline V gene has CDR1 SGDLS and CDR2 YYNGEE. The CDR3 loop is CASSLQGARETQYF. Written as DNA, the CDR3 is TGTGCCAGCAGCCTACAGGGGGCGCGGGAGACCCAGTACTTC.